The rows below give T cell receptor beta chains drawn from one sample of a study of T cells in Graves' hyperthyroidism and ophthalmopathy. TCRdb ran MiXCR on the multiplex PCR reads and lists one entry per CDR3 protein. The sample includes about 400,000 distinct CDR3 sequences, under 15% of them seen just once. The sample taken for sequencing was blood. Receptors originate from a young woman with Graves' hyperthyroidism. Each CDR3 is given without its conserved first and last residue.

>TRBV30|TRBJ2-1
AWSVAGGRDEQF
>TRBV20-1|TRBJ2-6
SARVDRVTRSGANVLT
>TRBV9|TRBJ2-7
ASSPDRTSSYEQY
>TRBV4-1|TRBJ1-6
ASSRGIGSYNSPLH
>TRBV10-3|TRBJ2-1
AISGNRVRYNEQF
>TRBV7-9|TRBJ2-1
ASSRVSGSPPEQF
>TRBV25-1|TRBJ1-3
ASSEYLGANTIY
>TRBV15|TRBJ2-1
ATSRGQGGGEQF
>TRBV9|TRBJ2-1
ASSVEAGPYNEQF
>TRBV18|TRBJ2-7
ASSGAARENEQY
>TRBV27|TRBJ2-2
ASSLEPAVTNTGELF
>TRBV12-3/TRBV12-4|TRBJ2-7
ASRLGQGSYEQY
>TRBV9|TRBJ1-1
ASSVETGGFTEAF
>TRBV28|TRBJ2-7
ASGLGGTASYEQY
>TRBV6-5|TRBJ2-5
ASSYRQGLSGETQY